A single sample is the source of the 28 T cell receptor beta chains below, sequenced in a study of CD8 T cells in ankylosing spondylitis. TCRdb fed the 5' RACE reads into MiXCR, producing one record per CDR3 protein. Of roughly 150,000 distinct CDR3 sequences listed, approximately 9% were seen once; the top ten hold approximately 15%. Material: blood, either unsorted or a sorted T cell fraction (not recorded which). These receptors were obtained from a female donor with ankylosing spondylitis or in good health (not recorded which).

This clonotype was seen more than once but under ten times. The V call is TRBV7-9, the J call TRBJ2-5; D may correspond to TRBD1 or TRBD2 (6 bases each). CDR3 size: 15 residues. V shed 7 bases and J shed 1 base, with 16 bases lying between them. The germline gives CDR1 SEHNR, CDR2 FQNEAQ (reference sequence). The CDR3 DNA reads TGTGCCAGCATCCGCGGGACAAGGGCCCAAGAGACCCAGTACTTC. It encodes CASIRGTRAQETQYF.

Many counts were recorded for this clonotype. The chain couples TRBV29-1 to TRBJ1-2; 11 bases are shared with TRBD1. The length of the CDR3 is 13 residues. V lost 5 bases and J lost 7; bases outside the gene matches: 6. The germline gives CDR1 SQVTM, CDR2 ANQGSEA. The CDR3 DNA sequence: TGCAGCGTTTTAGGACAGGGGGCCAGTGGCTACACCTTC. Translated, it gives CSVLGQGASGYTF.

This clonotype was observed a few times. This rearrangement joins TRBV20-1 to TRBJ2-3, with D perhaps matching TRBD1 (6 bases). Germline CDR1 reads DFQATT; CDR2 reads SNEGSKA (reference sequence). Trimming left V 5 bases short and J 6 bases short, with 24 bases between. This CDR3 has 16 amino acids. The CDR3 loop reads CSASHPTGKEADTQYF. In nucleotides, the CDR3 is TGCAGTGCTTCTCACCCCACAGGGAAAGAGGCCGATACGCAGTATTTT.

V gene TRBV6-6 combines with J gene TRBJ1-2, with no clear D. This CDR3 comprises 12 residues. CDR1 and CDR2 (germline): MNHNY, SVGAGI (reference sequence). V lost 8 bases to trimming and J lost 8 bases, with 15 bases between them. The CDR3 nucleotides read TGTGCCAGCTGGTGGGGTGGTTGGGGCTACACCTTC. It translates to CASWWGGWGYTF.

This clonotype has at least ten counts. The chain combines TRBV7-9 with TRBJ2-1; TRBD2 matches 13 bases. V lost 10 bases, J lost 8 bases, and 8 bases stayed unmatched. Germline-derived CDR1 and CDR2 are SEHNR and FQNEAQ (reference sequence). The CDR3 spans 14 residues. CDR3 sequence reads: CATELAGGQDEQFF. CDR3 sequence (DNA): TGTGCCACAGAACTAGCGGGAGGGCAGGATGAGCAGTTCTTC.

The chain couples TRBV25-1 to TRBJ1-5; tentatively, D is TRBD1 (5 bases). The CDR3 sequence is 16 residues long. CDR1 and CDR2 from the germline V gene are MGHDK and SYGVNS. Trimming left V 4 bases short and J 5 bases short, with 18 bases between. For the CDR3, the DNA is TGTGCCAGCAGTGGAGAAATGGGACCAGGGCATCAGCCCCAGCATTTT. This codes for CASSGEMGPGHQPQHF.

This clonotype has only a few counts. J is TRBJ2-7 and V is TRBV5-6; no clear D. Germline CDR1 is SGHDT and CDR2 is YYEEEE. The CDR3 is made up of 13 amino acids. V was pared by 1 base and J by 0 bases, with 5 bases between. CDR3: CASSLPFSYEQYF. In DNA, the CDR3 is TGTGCCAGCAGCTTGCCCTTCTCCTACGAGCAGTACTTC.

The CDR3: CASSSSTFDEQYF. The CDR3 DNA reads as TGTGCCAGCAGCTCCTCTACCTTCGACGAGCAGTACTTC. V and J are TRBV11-2 and TRBJ2-7, with D unclear. Germline V gene lookup returns CDR1 SGHAT and CDR2 FQNNGV. This CDR3 contains 13 residues. Trimming removed 4 bases from V and 5 bases from J, with 12 bases in between.

The chain recombines TRBV18 with TRBJ2-3; a weak D match, TRBD2 (6 bases). Germline loops: CDR1 KGHSH, CDR2 LQKENI. The CDR3 runs 15 residues. With 5 bases removed from V and 1 base from J, the gap between germline ends came to 13 bases. CDR3 amino acids: CASSASSSGTDTQYF. CDR3 DNA: TGTGCCAGCTCAGCCTCGTCTAGCGGCACAGATACGCAGTATTTT.

J is TRBJ2-2 and V is TRBV5-6; 10 nucleotides line up with TRBD1. CDR3 length: 14 amino acids. Germline CDR1 SGHDT, CDR2 YYEEEE. Germline trimming cut 4 bases from V and 7 bases from J; bases unmatched to any gene: 4. The CDR3: CASSEGQGNGELFF. CDR3 nucleotide sequence: TGTGCCAGCAGCGAGGGACAGGGGAACGGGGAGCTGTTTTTT.

V and J are TRBV11-3 and TRBJ2-3; TRBD2 might be the D (6 bases). Germline CDR1 is SGHNT and CDR2 is YENEEA. The ends were cut back, 6 bases at V and 3 bases at J, with 19 bases in the middle. The CDR3 runs to 16 residues. The CDR3 sequence: CASSPGMGGMTDTQYF. CDR3 DNA: TGTGCCAGCAGTCCGGGGATGGGCGGGATGACAGATACGCAGTATTTT.

This chain links TRBV4-3 with TRBJ2-1, with D possibly matching TRBD2 (7 bases). V was shortened by 1 base and J by 4 bases, with 20 bases between the two germline ends. CDR3 length equals 18 residues. Germline values: CDR1 LGHNA, CDR2 YSLEER. CDR3 DNA: TGCGCCAGCAGCCAAGGACCACGGGGGGCCCGGGTTTACAATGAGCAGTTCTTC. Translating it yields CASSQGPRGARVYNEQFF.

This clonotype has just a few counts. This CDR3 reads CASRDGLVNYEQYF. DNA of the CDR3: TGTGCCAGCAGAGATGGACTAGTCAACTACGAGCAGTACTTC. V gene TRBV6-5 combines with J gene TRBJ2-7; 7 positions match TRBD2. CDR3 size: 14 residues. V shed 6 bases and J 3 bases; nucleotides not matched to a gene: 8. Looked up from germline, CDR1 is MNHEY and CDR2 is SVGAGI.

The V and J genes are TRBV7-6 and TRBJ2-1; no clear D gene. CDR3 length: 12 amino acids. V lost 0 bases and J lost 6, with 3 bases in between. Germline-derived CDR1 and CDR2 are SGHVS and FNYEAQ. This chain's CDR3 is CASSLAANEQFF. CDR3 DNA sequence: TGTGCCAGCAGCTTAGCTGCCAATGAGCAGTTCTTC.

This clonotype was detected a few times. This chain connects TRBV7-6 to TRBJ1-1; D is possibly TRBD1 (6 bases). Germline CDR1 and CDR2: SGHVS and FNYEAQ. V was shortened by 5 bases and J by 7 bases, with 11 bases between the two germline ends. This CDR3 comprises 12 residues. The CDR3 DNA is TGTGCCAGCAGCCGGGGAGGGGGTGAAGCTTTCTTT. It encodes CASSRGGGEAFF.

V is TRBV20-1 and J is TRBJ2-5; the match to TRBD1 covers 11 bases. The CDR3 spans 15 residues. CDR1 and CDR2 from the germline V gene are DFQATT and SNEGSKA (reference sequence). J lost 5 bases, V lost 0 bases, and 5 bases had no gene match. The CDR3 spells CSARDGDRGDETQYF. CDR3 nucleotides: TGCAGTGCTAGAGATGGGGACAGGGGGGATGAGACCCAGTACTTC.

This clonotype was observed many times. The CDR3: CASSLLGKNIQYF. The CDR3 region has the DNA TGTGCCAGCAGCTTACTGGGCAAAAACATTCAGTACTTC. The J gene is TRBJ2-4, the V gene TRBV13; D unresolved. CDR1 is PRHDT and CDR2 is FYEKMQ in the germline V gene (reference sequence). This CDR3 is 13 amino acids long. Trimming removed 2 bases at V and 3 bases at J, with 5 bases between.

This clonotype has ten or more counts. The rearrangement links TRBV12-3 or TRBV12-4 to TRBJ1-4; D uncertain. The CDR3 is made up of 14 amino acids. V gave up 1 base and J gave up 8 bases, with 11 bases separating them. Written as DNA, the CDR3 is TGTGCCAGCAGTTTAGAGTCAGGTCGCGAAAAACTGTTTTTT. Protein sequence: CASSLESGREKLFF.

This clonotype showed up just a few times. V usage is TRBV28 and J usage is TRBJ2-2, with D uncertain. Trimming removed 3 bases at V and 2 bases at J, with 10 bases between. CDR1 MDHEN and CDR2 SYDVKM come from the germline V gene. This CDR3 region has 15 residues. The CDR3 DNA sequence: TGTGCCAGCAGTTTCATGGTTGCAAACACCGGGGAGCTGTTTTTT. Protein product: CASSFMVANTGELFF.

In this sample, this clonotype turned up many times. This chain links TRBV12-3 or TRBV12-4 with TRBJ1-2, with no clear D. V lost 4 bases to trimming and J lost 2 bases, with 8 bases between them. CDR3 size: 13 residues. The CDR3 sequence is CASSYGSNYGYTF. The CDR3 DNA reads as TGTGCCAGCAGTTATGGCAGCAACTATGGCTACACCTTC.

The chain is built from TRBV7-9 and TRBJ2-1, with D tentatively TRBD1 (6 bases). CDR3 length equals 13 residues. The germline CDR1 and CDR2 sequences are SEHNR and FQNEAQ (reference sequence). The CDR3 DNA sequence: TGTGCTGGAGACGGGACAAGCTACAATGAGCAGTTCTTC. Residues: CAGDGTSYNEQFF.

This clonotype was observed many times. The chain has TRBV20-1 and TRBJ2-5; 7 positions agree with TRBD2. Germline CDR1 and CDR2: DFQATT and SNEGSKA (reference sequence). V was clipped by 3 bases and J by 5 bases; unmatched bases: 9. The CDR3 runs to 14 residues. The CDR3 DNA follows: TGCAGTGCTAGGGACGGACTAGGCAAGGAGACCCAGTACTTC. Its protein is CSARDGLGKETQYF.

Only a few counts were recorded for this clonotype. V and J are TRBV6-5 and TRBJ2-3, with no clear D. Germline V gene sequence: CDR1 MNHEY, CDR2 SVGAGI. This CDR3 region has 14 residues. Trimming took 0 bases from V and 2 from J, leaving 6 bases between them. The CDR3 DNA follows: TGTGCCAGCAGTTACTCGGATCTCACAGATACGCAGTATTTT. This sequence encodes CASSYSDLTDTQYF.

This clonotype was counted a few times. The rearrangement uses TRBV7-9 and TRBJ2-2; weak D call: TRBD2 (6 bases). The V gene's germline CDR1 is SEHNR and CDR2 FQNEAQ (reference sequence). CDR3 length: 17 residues. Trimming stripped 7 bases from V and 4 bases from J, with 22 bases between. CDR3 nucleotide sequence: TGTGCCAGCAACTTTACCACGCGGGGCAGGCGCACCGGGGAGCTGTTTTTT. Its protein product is CASNFTTRGRRTGELFF.

The chain has TRBV27 and TRBJ2-2; D is perhaps TRBD1 (5 bases). The CDR3 runs 14 residues. Germline CDR1 and CDR2: MNHEY and SMNVEV (reference sequence). V lost 5 bases and J lost 7, with 14 bases in between. CDR3 DNA: TGTGCCAGCAGTGGACAACAGTGGGGCGGGGAGCTGTTTTTT. It encodes CASSGQQWGGELFF.

This chain links TRBV7-6 with TRBJ2-1; D call uncertain. The V gene's germline CDR1 is SGHVS and CDR2 FNYEAQ. V gave up 5 bases and J gave up 5 bases, with 7 bases separating them. The CDR3 has 12 residues. Here the CDR3 DNA reads TGTGCCAGCAGCCACAATCACAATGAGCAGTTCTTC. Translating gives CASSHNHNEQFF.

The chain is built from TRBV3-1 and TRBJ2-1; D is perhaps TRBD1 (5 bases). The CDR3 contains 12 residues. The ends were cut back, 2 bases at V and 9 bases at J, with 8 bases in the middle. CDR1 LGHDT and CDR2 YNNKEL come from the germline V gene (reference sequence). CDR3 in amino acids: CASSQLGPEQFF. The CDR3 DNA reads as TGTGCCAGCAGCCAATTGGGGCCTGAGCAGTTCTTC.

The sample holds a few counts of this clonotype. The J gene is TRBJ2-3, the V gene TRBV7-9, with D possibly matching TRBD2 (6 bases). This CDR3 contains 13 residues. V shed 2 bases and J shed 6 bases, with 9 bases lying between them. Germline V CDR1 and CDR2: SEHNR, FQNEAQ (reference sequence). CDR3 sequence: CASSLIREDTQYF. The CDR3 region has the DNA TGTGCCAGCAGCTTAATCCGGGAGGATACGCAGTATTTT.